Reported below is one TCR beta chain. This record comes from a study of PD-L1 blockade in urothelial cancer. Study as a whole: Atezolizumab at 1,200 mg intravenously every 3 weeks was started by patients at some point between 2014 and 2016.

Germline V gene sequence: CDR1 DFQATT, CDR2 SNEGSKA (reference sequence). This CDR3 contains 11 residues. V lost 6 bases, J lost 8 bases, and 11 bases lay in between. This table comes from immunoSEQ multiplex PCR, and its TCRdb copy is limited to in-frame clones, with some not included. The sample carries tens of thousands of clones, about 88% recorded once. Time point denoted: peripheral blood 6 weeks after treatment start. Specimen: PBMCs, collected around atezolizumab (anti-PD-L1) treatment. The sequence was obtained from a man between 65 and 85 years old with urothelial cancer. This rearrangement joins TRBV20-1 to TRBJ2-1; a weak D match, TRBD2 (5 bases). In DNA, the CDR3 is TGCAGTGCGCCGACGGGGTATGAGCAGTTCTTC. This codes for CSAPTGYEQFF.